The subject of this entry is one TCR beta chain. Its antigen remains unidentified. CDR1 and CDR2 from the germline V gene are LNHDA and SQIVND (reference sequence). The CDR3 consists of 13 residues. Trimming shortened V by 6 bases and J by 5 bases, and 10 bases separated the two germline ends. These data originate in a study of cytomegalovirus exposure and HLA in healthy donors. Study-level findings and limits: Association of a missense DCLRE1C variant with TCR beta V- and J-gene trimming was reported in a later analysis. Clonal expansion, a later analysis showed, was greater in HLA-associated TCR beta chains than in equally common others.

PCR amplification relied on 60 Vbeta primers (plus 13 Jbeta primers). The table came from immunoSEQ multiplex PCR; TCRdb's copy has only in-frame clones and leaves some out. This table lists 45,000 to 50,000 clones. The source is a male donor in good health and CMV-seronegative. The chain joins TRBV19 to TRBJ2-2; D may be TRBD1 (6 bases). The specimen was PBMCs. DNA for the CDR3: TGTGCCAGTAGACAGGGTGGTACCGGGGAGCTGTTTTTT. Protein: CASRQGGTGELFF.